Listed below are T cell receptor beta chains from one sample, sequenced in a study of CD8+ T cells in alopecia areata. TCRdb's copy holds only in-frame clones and misses some; the assay was immunoSEQ multiplex PCR. The sample gives 140,000 or so clones, more than 55% of which show up once; about 40% is in the top ten. Sequenced sample: CD8+ T cells sorted from blood. These receptors were taken from a human donor in good health. Both conserved end residues are part of each CDR3. The D gene is left open where the match is weak. Some rows mark clone size as missing; the rest say once, few, many or name a class of expanded clone.

cdr3_nt: TGTGCCAGCAGTTACTCGAGCTACGCCAAAAACATTCAGTACTTC
cdr3_aa: CASSYSSYAKNIQYF
j_call: TRBJ2-4
cdr3_length: 15
clone_size: few
v_call: TRBV6-5
d_call: .

cdr3_nt: TGTGCCAGCAGTTTAACAGGGGAAAGCGGCTACACCTTC
cdr3_aa: CASSLTGESGYTF
j_call: TRBJ1-2
cdr3_length: 13
clone_size: .
v_call: TRBV27
d_call: TRBD1

cdr3_nt: TGCAGCGTTGAAGGGCGGGGTCGAATGAACACTGAAGCTTTCTTT
cdr3_aa: CSVEGRGRMNTEAFF
j_call: TRBJ1-1
cdr3_length: 15
clone_size: .
v_call: TRBV29-1
d_call: .

cdr3_nt: TGTGCCAGCAGCTTAGTTCGCGGGAGGTGGAACACAGATACGCAGTATTTT
cdr3_aa: CASSLVRGRWNTDTQYF
j_call: TRBJ2-3
cdr3_length: 17
clone_size: once
v_call: TRBV7-3
d_call: TRBD2

cdr3_nt: TGTGCCAGCGCTCGGGGGGAGACCCAGTACTTC
cdr3_aa: CASARGETQYF
j_call: TRBJ2-5
cdr3_length: 11
clone_size: .
v_call: TRBV6-5
d_call: .

cdr3_nt: TGTGCCTGGAGTGAAACCAGCGGGAGGACAGATACGCAGTATTTT
cdr3_aa: CAWSETSGRTDTQYF
j_call: TRBJ2-3
cdr3_length: 15
clone_size: .
v_call: TRBV30
d_call: TRBD2

cdr3_nt: TGCAGCGTTCGTACCAGGGGGTATAGTGGCTACACCTTC
cdr3_aa: CSVRTRGYSGYTF
j_call: TRBJ1-2
cdr3_length: 13
clone_size: .
v_call: TRBV29-1
d_call: TRBD1

cdr3_nt: TGTGCCAGCATCGGGACAGGGTTTAGCCAAGAGACCCAGTACTTC
cdr3_aa: CASIGTGFSQETQYF
j_call: TRBJ2-5
cdr3_length: 15
clone_size: .
v_call: TRBV2
d_call: TRBD1

cdr3_nt: TGTGCCAGCAGCTTAGTATTAGGCGATGAGCAGTTCTTC
cdr3_aa: CASSLVLGDEQFF
j_call: TRBJ2-1
cdr3_length: 13
clone_size: once
v_call: TRBV7-2
d_call: .

cdr3_nt: TGTGCCAGCAGTGGGACTGTCACCCAGTACTTC
cdr3_aa: CASSGTVTQYF
j_call: TRBJ2-5
cdr3_length: 11
clone_size: .
v_call: TRBV25-1
d_call: .

cdr3_nt: TGCAGCGTTGAAGACCCCCAAAGGGGAGGGACCTACGAGCAGTACTTC
cdr3_aa: CSVEDPQRGGTYEQYF
j_call: TRBJ2-7
cdr3_length: 16
clone_size: .
v_call: TRBV29-1
d_call: TRBD2

cdr3_nt: TGTGCCAGCAGCTTAAAGGACGGCCAAGCCTACGAGCAGTACTTC
cdr3_aa: CASSLKDGQAYEQYF
j_call: TRBJ2-7
cdr3_length: 15
clone_size: .
v_call: TRBV7-7
d_call: .

cdr3_nt: TGTGCCAGCAGCCCGACTAGCCGCCGAGAGCAGTTCTTC
cdr3_aa: CASSPTSRREQFF
j_call: TRBJ2-1
cdr3_length: 13
clone_size: .
v_call: TRBV5-6
d_call: TRBD2

cdr3_nt: TGTGCCAGTACATTGGAGGGCACTGAAGCTTTCTTT
cdr3_aa: CASTLEGTEAFF
j_call: TRBJ1-1
cdr3_length: 12
clone_size: .
v_call: TRBV7-9
d_call: .

cdr3_nt: TGTGCCAGCAGCTTAGCGCCGGGTGAAAAACTGTTTTTT
cdr3_aa: CASSLAPGEKLFF
j_call: TRBJ1-4
cdr3_length: 13
clone_size: .
v_call: TRBV7-9
d_call: .

cdr3_nt: TGCAGCGTTGAAGATCATGGTTCTGGGGCCAACGTCCTGACTTTC
cdr3_aa: CSVEDHGSGANVLTF
j_call: TRBJ2-6
cdr3_length: 15
clone_size: .
v_call: TRBV29-1
d_call: .

cdr3_nt: TGTGCCAGCAGCTTAGCCCCCAGGGTGTTTGACGAGCAGTACTTC
cdr3_aa: CASSLAPRVFDEQYF
j_call: TRBJ2-7
cdr3_length: 15
clone_size: .
v_call: TRBV11-2
d_call: .

cdr3_nt: TGTGCCAGCAGTATCCACAGGGGATACGGCTACACCTTC
cdr3_aa: CASSIHRGYGYTF
j_call: TRBJ1-2
cdr3_length: 13
clone_size: .
v_call: TRBV25-1
d_call: TRBD1

cdr3_nt: TGTGCCAGCAGCTTAGCCCGAATAAAGACAGGGACTGGGGCCAACGTCCTGACTTTC
cdr3_aa: CASSLARIKTGTGANVLTF
j_call: TRBJ2-6
cdr3_length: 19
clone_size: .
v_call: TRBV7-9
d_call: TRBD1

cdr3_nt: TGTGCCAGCAGTTTATCGGCCGGCTACGAGCAGTACTTC
cdr3_aa: CASSLSAGYEQYF
j_call: TRBJ2-7
cdr3_length: 13
clone_size: .
v_call: TRBV27
d_call: .

cdr3_nt: TGCGCCAGCAGCTACCAGACAGGGCCCTACGAGCAGTACTTC
cdr3_aa: CASSYQTGPYEQYF
j_call: TRBJ2-7
cdr3_length: 14
clone_size: few
v_call: TRBV4-1
d_call: TRBD1

cdr3_nt: TGCAGTGCTAGATTGACCGGGGAGCTGTTTTTT
cdr3_aa: CSARLTGELFF
j_call: TRBJ2-2
cdr3_length: 11
clone_size: .
v_call: TRBV20-1
d_call: .

cdr3_nt: TGTGCCAGCAGCTTAGGGACAGGGACGTACGAGCAGTACTTC
cdr3_aa: CASSLGTGTYEQYF
j_call: TRBJ2-7
cdr3_length: 14
clone_size: .
v_call: TRBV13
d_call: TRBD1

cdr3_nt: TGTGCCAGCAGCTTGTTCGGGACTAGCGGGAGAAGCAATGAGCAGTTCTTC
cdr3_aa: CASSLFGTSGRSNEQFF
j_call: TRBJ2-1
cdr3_length: 17
clone_size: .
v_call: TRBV5-4
d_call: TRBD2

cdr3_nt: TGTGCCAGCAGCTTCCAGGGGGACGAATCCAAAAACATTCAGTACTTC
cdr3_aa: CASSFQGDESKNIQYF
j_call: TRBJ2-4
cdr3_length: 16
clone_size: .
v_call: TRBV13
d_call: TRBD1

cdr3_nt: TGCAGCGCCGGAGAATCGCACTACGAGCAGTACTTC
cdr3_aa: CSAGESHYEQYF
j_call: TRBJ2-7
cdr3_length: 12
clone_size: few
v_call: TRBV29-1
d_call: .

cdr3_nt: TGCAGCGCCCGCAGCGACTACGAGCAGTACTTC
cdr3_aa: CSARSDYEQYF
j_call: TRBJ2-7
cdr3_length: 11
clone_size: .
v_call: TRBV29-1
d_call: .

cdr3_nt: TGTGCCAGCAGACGACGGACAGCCTACAATGAGCAGTTCTTC
cdr3_aa: CASRRRTAYNEQFF
j_call: TRBJ2-1
cdr3_length: 14
clone_size: few
v_call: TRBV28
d_call: .

cdr3_nt: TGCAGCGCCCTAGCGGCAGCGAACACCGGGGAGCTGTTTTTT
cdr3_aa: CSALAAANTGELFF
j_call: TRBJ2-2
cdr3_length: 14
clone_size: few
v_call: TRBV29-1
d_call: TRBD2

cdr3_nt: TGTGCCAGCATGACAGGGGGAGAAGCTTTCTTT
cdr3_aa: CASMTGGEAFF
j_call: TRBJ1-1
cdr3_length: 11
clone_size: .
v_call: TRBV2
d_call: TRBD1

cdr3_nt: TGTGCCAGCAGCCTTAATGGCGGAACCACAGATACGCAGTATTTT
cdr3_aa: CASSLNGGTTDTQYF
j_call: TRBJ2-3
cdr3_length: 15
clone_size: .
v_call: TRBV7-9
d_call: .

cdr3_nt: TGTGCCAGGGAGGCTGGGACAACCTCGAGAAATCAGCCCCAGCATTTT
cdr3_aa: CAREAGTTSRNQPQHF
j_call: TRBJ1-5
cdr3_length: 16
clone_size: .
v_call: TRBV27
d_call: .

cdr3_nt: TGCGCCAGCAGCTCTGAAGAGAACACTGAAGCTTTCTTT
cdr3_aa: CASSSEENTEAFF
j_call: TRBJ1-1
cdr3_length: 13
clone_size: .
v_call: TRBV5-1
d_call: .

cdr3_nt: TGCAGCGGGGGCGGGACAGGGTCGGGCAATGAGCAGTTCTTC
cdr3_aa: CSGGGTGSGNEQFF
j_call: TRBJ2-1
cdr3_length: 14
clone_size: .
v_call: TRBV29-1
d_call: TRBD1

cdr3_nt: TGTGCCAGCAGTGAAACGGGGTTTTTACTGGAGCAGTACTTC
cdr3_aa: CASSETGFLLEQYF
j_call: TRBJ2-7
cdr3_length: 14
clone_size: .
v_call: TRBV6-1
d_call: .

cdr3_nt: TGTGCCAGCAGCGTAGCTTCAGATGTCACTGAAGCTTTCTTT
cdr3_aa: CASSVASDVTEAFF
j_call: TRBJ1-1
cdr3_length: 14
clone_size: few
v_call: TRBV9
d_call: .

cdr3_nt: TGCGCCAGCAGTCACCATGACAGGGGGACAGATACGCAGTATTTT
cdr3_aa: CASSHHDRGTDTQYF
j_call: TRBJ2-3
cdr3_length: 15
clone_size: .
v_call: TRBV23-1
d_call: TRBD1

cdr3_nt: TGTGCCACCAGCAGTCCCGGAATTGTCCCGAACAATGAGCAGTTCTTC
cdr3_aa: CATSSPGIVPNNEQFF
j_call: TRBJ2-1
cdr3_length: 16
clone_size: .
v_call: TRBV15
d_call: .

cdr3_nt: TGTGCCAGCAGCTTAGTGGCGATACAAGAGACCCAGTACTTC
cdr3_aa: CASSLVAIQETQYF
j_call: TRBJ2-5
cdr3_length: 14
clone_size: few
v_call: TRBV11-2
d_call: .

cdr3_nt: TGCATCGCACGGGCGGCAGGGGGGGACAATGAGCAGTTCTTC
cdr3_aa: CIARAAGGDNEQFF
j_call: TRBJ2-1
cdr3_length: 14
clone_size: .
v_call: TRBV29-1
d_call: .

cdr3_nt: TGCGCCAGCAGCGGTACTAGCGGTTGGGATGAGCAGTACTTC
cdr3_aa: CASSGTSGWDEQYF
j_call: TRBJ2-7
cdr3_length: 14
clone_size: few
v_call: TRBV5-1
d_call: TRBD2

cdr3_nt: TGCAGCGTCGGACAGCGGCGGTACTTC
cdr3_aa: CSVGQRRYF
j_call: TRBJ2-7
cdr3_length: 9
clone_size: few
v_call: TRBV29-1
d_call: .

cdr3_nt: TGTGCCAGCAGCTTAGATGCCTCTGGCCCCACAGATACGCAGTATTTT
cdr3_aa: CASSLDASGPTDTQYF
j_call: TRBJ2-3
cdr3_length: 16
clone_size: .
v_call: TRBV7-7
d_call: .

cdr3_nt: TGCGCCAGCAGCTTGTGGTCGGCCGACACTGAAGCTTTCTTT
cdr3_aa: CASSLWSADTEAFF
j_call: TRBJ1-1
cdr3_length: 14
clone_size: medium-sized
v_call: TRBV5-1
d_call: .

cdr3_nt: TGTGCCTGGAGACAGGGTTTGAACACTGAAGCTTTCTTT
cdr3_aa: CAWRQGLNTEAFF
j_call: TRBJ1-1
cdr3_length: 13
clone_size: few
v_call: TRBV30
d_call: .

cdr3_nt: TGTGCCAGCACCTCAGGCCGGGGGGGCGAGCAGTACTTC
cdr3_aa: CASTSGRGGEQYF
j_call: TRBJ2-7
cdr3_length: 13
clone_size: few
v_call: TRBV5-6
d_call: TRBD2

cdr3_nt: TGTGCCAGCAGCTTGGGACAAGACTATGGCTACACCTTC
cdr3_aa: CASSLGQDYGYTF
j_call: TRBJ1-2
cdr3_length: 13
clone_size: .
v_call: TRBV13
d_call: .

cdr3_nt: TGTGCCAGCAGCTCGGGACAGGGGTGGCTCTTC
cdr3_aa: CASSSGQGWLF
j_call: TRBJ2-1
cdr3_length: 11
clone_size: .
v_call: TRBV5-6
d_call: TRBD1

cdr3_nt: TGCGCCAGCAGCTTCGGCGGGACCTACGAGCAGTACTTC
cdr3_aa: CASSFGGTYEQYF
j_call: TRBJ2-7
cdr3_length: 13
clone_size: .
v_call: TRBV5-1
d_call: .

cdr3_nt: TGCGCCAGCAGCTTTCAACGGACAGGGCGATATGGCTACACCTTC
cdr3_aa: CASSFQRTGRYGYTF
j_call: TRBJ1-2
cdr3_length: 15
clone_size: .
v_call: TRBV5-1
d_call: TRBD1

cdr3_nt: TGCGCCAGCAGCCCAGACGCAGCCTACGAGCAGTACTTC
cdr3_aa: CASSPDAAYEQYF
j_call: TRBJ2-7
cdr3_length: 13
clone_size: .
v_call: TRBV5-1
d_call: .

cdr3_nt: TGTGCCAGCAAGGAAGGACCCGAGCAGTACTTC
cdr3_aa: CASKEGPEQYF
j_call: TRBJ2-7
cdr3_length: 11
clone_size: .
v_call: TRBV27
d_call: .

cdr3_nt: TGTGCCAGCAGTTTATACCGATCCGGGGAGCTGTTTTTT
cdr3_aa: CASSLYRSGELFF
j_call: TRBJ2-2
cdr3_length: 13
clone_size: .
v_call: TRBV27
d_call: .